The 14 T cell receptor beta chains below were found in one sample sequenced in a study of control samples from healthy donors and cancer patients. Method: immunoSEQ multiplex PCR; TCRdb's copy keeps in-frame clones and lacks some. The profile shows about 26,000 clones, 82% of them singletons. Specimen: PBMCs. Source of these receptors: a man in his 60s with colorectal cancer.

The V and J genes are TRBV5-4 and TRBJ1-1; D gene unclear. V was pared by 3 bases and J by 3 bases, with 6 bases between. Germline V lookup: CDR1 SGHNT, CDR2 YYREEE (reference sequence). The CDR3 is made up of 12 amino acids. CDR3 region: CASSSPYTEAFF. CDR3 DNA: TGTGCCAGCAGCTCGCCATACACTGAAGCTTTCTTT.

This CDR3 is CASSPGGQLRTDTQYF. CDR3 coding DNA: TGCGCCAGCAGCCCCGGTGGACAGTTACGGACAGATACGCAGTATTTT. The chain couples TRBV5-1 to TRBJ2-3, with D perhaps TRBD1 (6 bases). Germline V gene sequence: CDR1 SGHRS, CDR2 YFSETQ. The CDR3 consists of 16 residues. V dropped 4 bases and J dropped 3 bases, with 18 bases sitting between them.

The rearrangement joins TRBV3-1 (or the pseudogene TRBV3-2) to TRBJ2-7, with D perhaps matching TRBD2 (5 bases). CDR1 and CDR2 from the germline V gene are LGHDT and YNNKEL (reference sequence). The CDR3 spans 14 residues. V shed 3 bases and J shed 5 bases, with 14 bases lying between them. The CDR3 region is CASSQGSSGDEQYF. The DNA for the CDR3 is TGTGCCAGCAGCCAGGGCAGCTCCGGGGACGAGCAGTACTTC.

The J gene is TRBJ1-4, the V gene TRBV18; D not certain. With 0 bases removed from V and 13 bases from J, the gap between germline ends came to 9 bases. This CDR3 has 12 amino acids. CDR1 is KGHSH and CDR2 is LQKENI in the germline V gene. The CDR3 DNA follows: TGTGCCAGCTCACCACCTATAGGCGTACTGTTTTTT. This gives the protein CASSPPIGVLFF. The full variable domain, completed using reference TRBV18 and TRBJ1-4, is NAGVMQNPRHLVRRRGQEARLRCSPMKGHSHVYWYRQLPEEGLKFMVYLQKENIIDESGMPKERFSAEFPKEGPSILRIQQVVRGDSAAYFCASSPPIGVLFFGSGTQLSVL.

V gene TRBV3-1 (or the pseudogene TRBV3-2) combines with J gene TRBJ1-2; no clear D gene. V was clipped by 0 bases and J by 8 bases, with 10 bases between them. The CDR3 is made up of 13 amino acids. The germline V gene encodes CDR1 LGHDT and CDR2 YNNKEL (reference sequence). This chain's CDR3 is CASSQDNQRGYTF. The CDR3 DNA reads as TGTGCCAGCAGCCAAGATAACCAGCGGGGCTACACCTTC.

V and J are TRBV29-1 and TRBJ1-1; TRBD1 matches at 7 bases. The CDR3 length is 10 residues. Germline assignment: CDR1 SQVTM and CDR2 ANQGSEA. Trimming took 4 bases from V and 11 from J; bases not matched to a gene: 4. The CDR3 DNA follows: TGCAGCGTTGCAGGGGGAACGGCTTTCTTT. This translates into CSVAGGTAFF.

The chain recombines TRBV18 with TRBJ1-3; 8 bases line up with TRBD1. V was clipped by 3 bases and J by 8 bases; unmatched bases: 9. Looked up from germline, CDR1 is KGHSH and CDR2 is LQKENI. The CDR3 is 15 amino acids. The CDR3 reads CASSPPGQGLDTIYF. The CDR3 nucleotides read TGTGCCAGCTCACCCCCCGGACAGGGACTGGACACCATATATTTT.

The rearrangement joins TRBV4-1 to TRBJ1-1; D gene ambiguous. Deletions cut 5 bases from V and 4 bases from J, with 14 bases between. The germline V gene encodes CDR1 MGHRA and CDR2 YSYEKL. This CDR3 contains 14 residues. The CDR3 region has the DNA TGCGCCAGCAGCAGCCGAGGCGGGAGCACTGAAGCTTTCTTT. Translation gives CASSSRGGSTEAFF.

V gene TRBV3-1 (or the pseudogene TRBV3-2) combines with J gene TRBJ2-7; D is unresolved. The germline V gene has CDR1 LGHDT and CDR2 YNNKEL (reference sequence). The V end lost 6 bases, the J end lost 3 bases, and 12 bases lay between the germline ends. This CDR3 spans 13 amino acids. CDR3 in amino acids: CASSRLLGYEQYF. The CDR3 DNA reads as TGTGCCAGCAGTCGCCTGCTGGGCTACGAGCAGTACTTC.

The gene calls are TRBV11-2 and TRBJ1-2; D is unresolved. Germline assignment: CDR1 SGHAT and CDR2 FQNNGV. The ends were cut back, 8 bases at V and 8 bases at J, with 21 bases in the middle. The CDR3 consists of 14 residues. The CDR3 DNA follows: TGTGCCAGCGTCCCGGACGGTAGGGCCGCGGGCTACACCTTC. This codes for CASVPDGRAAGYTF. The full variable domain, its missing parts supplied by reference TRBV11-2 and TRBJ1-2, is EAGVAQSPRYKIIEKRQSVAFWCNPISGHATLYWYQQILGQGPKLLIQFQNNGVVDDSQLPKDRFSAERLKGVDSTLKIQPAKLEDSAVYLCASVPDGRAAGYTFGSGTRLTVV.

The rearrangement joins TRBV7-9 to TRBJ2-7; 9 positions agree with TRBD1. The CDR3 is 12 residues long. Germline V gene sequence: CDR1 SEHNR, CDR2 FQNEAQ (reference sequence). With 10 bases clipped from V and 6 bases from J, the junction kept 7 bases outside the gene matches. The CDR3 spells CATERTGVEQYF. The CDR3 DNA is TGTGCCACCGAGCGGACAGGGGTCGAGCAGTACTTC.

The rearrangement joins TRBV3-1 (or the pseudogene TRBV3-2) to TRBJ1-1, with no clear D. V gave up 2 bases and J gave up 3 bases, with 7 bases separating them. Germline CDR1 and CDR2: LGHDT and YNNKEL (reference sequence). The CDR3 sequence is 13 residues long. This CDR3 is CASSQKWDTEAFF. CDR3 nucleotide sequence: TGTGCCAGCAGCCAAAAATGGGACACTGAAGCTTTCTTT.

This clone was detected only a few times. V and J are TRBV3-1 (or the pseudogene TRBV3-2) and TRBJ1-1; D is unresolved. This CDR3 is 14 amino acids long. Trimming left V 1 base short and J 5 bases short, with 11 bases between. Germline V gene lookup returns CDR1 LGHDT and CDR2 YNNKEL (reference sequence). CDR3 region: CASSQVAGETEAFF. CDR3 bases: TGTGCCAGCAGCCAAGTGGCGGGAGAGACTGAAGCTTTCTTT.

This chain joins TRBV13 and TRBJ1-5; no firm D call. Trimming cost V 0 bases and J 5 bases, with 5 bases left between them. This CDR3 spans 13 amino acids. The germline V gene has CDR1 PRHDT and CDR2 FYEKMQ (reference sequence). The CDR3 sequence: CASSLGVDQPQHF. CDR3 nucleotide sequence: TGTGCCAGCAGCTTAGGGGTCGATCAGCCCCAGCATTTT.